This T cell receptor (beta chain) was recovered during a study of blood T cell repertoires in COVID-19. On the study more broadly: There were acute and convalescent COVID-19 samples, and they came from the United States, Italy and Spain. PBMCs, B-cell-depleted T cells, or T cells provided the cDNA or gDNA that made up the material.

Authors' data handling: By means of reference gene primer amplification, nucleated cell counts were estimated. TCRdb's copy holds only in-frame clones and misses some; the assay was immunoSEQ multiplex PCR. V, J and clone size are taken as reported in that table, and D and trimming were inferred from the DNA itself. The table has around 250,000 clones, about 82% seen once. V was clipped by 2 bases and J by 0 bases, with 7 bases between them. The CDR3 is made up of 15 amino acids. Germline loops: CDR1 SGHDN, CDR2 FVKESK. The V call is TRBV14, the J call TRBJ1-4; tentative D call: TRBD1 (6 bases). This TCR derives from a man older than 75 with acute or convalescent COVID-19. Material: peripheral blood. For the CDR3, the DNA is TGTGCCAGCAGCCAAAGGACAGCAACTAATGAAAAACTGTTTTTT. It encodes CASSQRTATNEKLFF.